This paragraph reports one TCR beta chain. Its antigen is still unknown. The assay was immunoSEQ multiplex PCR, and TCRdb's table has in-frame clones only and misses some. The table includes roughly 180,000 clones, 86% detected once. This record belongs to a study of cytomegalovirus exposure and HLA in healthy donors. Overall study results and limits: Accounts indicate the classifier identified cytomegalovirus status with strong specificity and sensitivity.

Germline CDR1 reads SGHRS; CDR2 reads YFSETQ. Trimming took 5 bases from V and 4 from J, leaving 16 bases between them. The CDR3 covers 15 residues. The receptor was derived from a man between 25 and 39 years old in good health and CMV-seropositive. V gene TRBV5-1 combines with J gene TRBJ2-1; TRBD1 is a possible D gene (5 bases). Source material: PBMCs. In DNA form, the CDR3 reads TGCGCCAGCAGACCGGACACCTTAAGTTACAATGAGCAGTTCTTC. Protein sequence: CASRPDTLSYNEQFF.